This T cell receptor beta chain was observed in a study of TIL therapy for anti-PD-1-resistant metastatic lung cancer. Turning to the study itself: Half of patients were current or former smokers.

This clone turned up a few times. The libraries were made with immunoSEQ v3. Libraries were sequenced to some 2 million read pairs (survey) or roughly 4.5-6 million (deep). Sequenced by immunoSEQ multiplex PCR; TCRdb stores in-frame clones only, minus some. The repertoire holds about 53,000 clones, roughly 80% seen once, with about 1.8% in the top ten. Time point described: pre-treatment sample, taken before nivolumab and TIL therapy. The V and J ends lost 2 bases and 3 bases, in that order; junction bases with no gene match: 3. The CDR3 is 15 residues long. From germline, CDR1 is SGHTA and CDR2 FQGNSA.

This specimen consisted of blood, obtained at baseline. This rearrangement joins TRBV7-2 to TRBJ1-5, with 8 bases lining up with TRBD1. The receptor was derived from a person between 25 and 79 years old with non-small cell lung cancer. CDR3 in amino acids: CASSLQGASNQPQHF. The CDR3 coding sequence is TGTGCCAGCAGCTTACAGGGGGCCTCCAATCAGCCCCAGCATTTT.